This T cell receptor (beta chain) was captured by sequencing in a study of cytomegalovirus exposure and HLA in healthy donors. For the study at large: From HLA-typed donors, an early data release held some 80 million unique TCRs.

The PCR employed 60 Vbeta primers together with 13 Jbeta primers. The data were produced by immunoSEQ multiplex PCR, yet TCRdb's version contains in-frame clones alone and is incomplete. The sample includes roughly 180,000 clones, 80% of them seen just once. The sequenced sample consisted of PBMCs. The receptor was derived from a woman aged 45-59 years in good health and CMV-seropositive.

The CDR3 here is CASSSQGEKLFF. CDR3 DNA sequence: TGTGCCAGCAGTTCGCAGGGGGAAAAACTGTTTTTT. The genes are TRBV28 and TRBJ1-4; possible D gene TRBD1, 6 bases. CDR3 length: 12 amino acids. Germline V gene sequence: CDR1 MDHEN, CDR2 SYDVKM. The V end lost 4 bases, the J end lost 8 bases, and 8 bases lay between the germline ends.